What follows describes a single TCR beta chain. In its sample, this clone was seen a few times. Its target antigen remains unknown. The input lacks base qualities; no much larger clone sits a single base away. V ends up 4 bases short and J 5 bases short, with an unmatched junction base count of 4. Spanning cysteine to phenylalanine, the CDR3 consists of 14 amino acids. Of all the DNA, just the CDR3 is kept, 42 bases in frame from base 1. CDR1 and CDR2 are read off the germline V gene as SGHAT and FQNNGV. These data originate in a study of cytomegalovirus exposure and HLA in healthy donors (TCRdb year 2017). About the full investigation: An earlier analysis of some 550 of the donors reported 250 to 300 Gb of sequence data and more than 90 million unique TCR beta sequences from 150 million to 200 million T cells. An early release that covered some 630 HLA-typed donors contained approximately 300 gigabases of sequencing data and 85 million to 100 million unique TCR sequences. Of the approximately 400 genotyped donors, 65% to 90% fell in the genetic ancestry cluster associated with self-reported Caucasian donors. The study was designed to test whether signatures of past pathogen exposure could be identified by cataloging public T cell receptors. Using immunosequencing, the study profiled T cell repertoires from around 670 subjects and related those repertoires to cytomegalovirus serostatus. A separate validation cohort of about 110 different subjects was used in addition to the 666-subject first cohort. The study combined high-throughput TCR immunosequencing, statistical association of individual TCRs with disease status, and machine learning to predict cytomegalovirus infection status. A later analysis re-examined previously published TCR beta repertoires from roughly 650 donors and added high-resolution HLA genotyping to investigate patterns of TCR occurrence. Rather than using new phenotypic data, the later analysis identified candidate immune exposures from TCR beta sequences and from how often those sequences occurred across donors. To decide whether each TCR beta V gene segment behaved as functional or pseudogenic, an earlier analysis of some 580 of the donors relied on high-throughput TCR beta sequencing. Donor age, sex, ethnicity and CMV serostatus were collected together with the repertoire data. A later genetic analysis took genome-wide SNP genotypes for about three fifths of the roughly 670 donors and used that subset as a discovery cohort. All discovery cohort repertoires had been generated on a single sequencing platform. Both class I and class II loci were covered by HLA typing, at four-digit resolution. The number of donors typed differed by locus, with roughly 629-640 for A, B, C, DRB1 and DQB1, 522 for DQA1, 600 to 610 for DPA1, and about 450 for DPB1. Four or five DR-DQ haplotypes were treated as single units for association and clustering because of strong linkage in the cohort. On average, around 240,000 unique TCR beta nucleotide sequences were sequenced per donor among a few hundred genotyped donors of the cohort, with roughly 20% of those sequences being non-productive. Study-wide conclusions, independent of this receptor: Some 15 rarely observed V segments, including chromosome 9 orphons, were excluded from the earlier analysis of almost 600 of the donors because counts were too low. A group of highly shared sequence variants was considered likely to be a technical artifact of the sequencing pipeline. An earlier analysis of 450 to 750 of the donors showed that most TCR beta V segments appeared in productive rearrangements either about 90% or about 30% of the time, which broadly matched IMGT annotations. In vitro tests confirmed that a few of the cytomegalovirus-associated TCR beta chains recognize cytomegalovirus antigens. This cohort had only TCR beta chains sequenced, and the lack of alpha or paired-chain data limited which features could be detected. The classifier was reported to diagnose cytomegalovirus status with high specificity and sensitivity in both the original cohort and the validation cohort. The only immune exposure information available for the cohort was CMV serostatus. Sequencing depth was assumed to be roughly uniform across donors in the presence/absence analyses, though that assumption may not hold. Specific HLA alleles were associated with 16,951 TCR beta sequences at a false discovery rate of 0.05 in a later analysis. In a later analysis, HLA-associated TCR beta chains were found to be more clonally expanded and to have lower generation probabilities than equally common non-associated chains. When HLA alleles, especially DR and DQ, strongly co-occurred, attributing TCR associations to individual alleles was difficult. In a later analysis, several top co-occurrence clusters were reported to appear linked to parvovirus B19, influenza, CMV and Epstein-Barr virus. While some public TCRs were present in many individuals, most TCR sequences turned up only very rarely across donors. Because the 87-base-pair reads could not distinguish some IMGT-functional V segments, including TRBV6-2 and TRBV6-3, those segments were excluded. In a later analysis, TCR association rates were found to vary across HLA loci, with the most associated TCRs seen for DRB1 alleles and the fewest for HLA-C alleles. Correlated functional status among segregating V segments might be attributable to linkage disequilibrium, but an unknown experimental factor could not be ruled out. It was suggested by the authors that the approach could potentially be generalized to other disease states and immunological phenotypes. In a later genetic analysis, a missense DCLRE1C variant was associated with V-gene and J-gene trimming of TCR beta chains, and the association was replicated in an independent cohort. The study gave a list of 150 to 200 TCR beta chains associated with cytomegalovirus. In a later genetic analysis, fewer N-insertions in productive TCRs were reported among donors in an Asian-associated ancestry cluster than the roughly 710-donor mean. A later analysis found that most CMV-associated TCR beta chains appeared HLA-restricted, with HLA associations seemingly driven largely by CMV exposure. Because HLA typing was missing for some donors at each locus, association tests included only the typed subset. A further reported finding was that TCR beta sequences accurately predicted the HLA-A and HLA-B alleles for most subjects in the first cohort.

The library was produced with the immunoSEQ multiplex PCR assay. A mixture of 60 forward primers for TCR Vbeta segments and 13 reverse primers for TCR Jbeta segments was used in the multiplex PCR. Amplification of the CDR3 region of rearranged TCR beta genes was performed with a multiplex PCR assay on genomic DNA. On the Illumina HiSeq System, the amplified TCR beta libraries were sequenced as 87-base-pair reads. The authors processed their data as follows. Across the 600 to 700 repertoires, a later analysis counted 60 million to 90 million unique TCR beta chains, approximately 10 million of which were shared by at least two donors. A nearest-neighbor algorithm error-corrected the raw reads and collapsed the reads into unique sequences, merging closely related sequences to remove PCR and sequencing errors. CDR3 sequences were aligned to IMGT reference sequences to assign V, D and J gene segments. For a sequence to be retained, a match of at least six nucleotides was required to both a V gene segment and a J gene segment. Rearrangements were classified as productive when the CDR3 lacked stop codons and remained in frame with V and J, and all other rearrangements were classified as non-productive. CDR3 was defined by IMGT convention, running from the second conserved V-encoded cysteine to the conserved J-encoded phenylalanine. In an earlier analysis of more than 550 of the donors, sequences lacking an unambiguous match to a single V gene segment were excluded. In an earlier analysis of 587 of the donors, V segments were called functional above 56.7% productive rearrangements and were called segregating when the between-donor standard deviation exceeded 5%. A statistical classification framework was built for diagnosing cytomegalovirus status from the catalog of TCR beta chain sequences. V and J gene assignment, in a later analysis, came from comparing TCR nucleotide sequences with IMGT/GENE-DB human TR gene sequences. The TCRdist pipeline was used in a later analysis to assign CDR3 sequences and most-parsimonious VDJ recombination scenarios. In a later analysis, each TCR beta chain was defined by its CDR3 amino acid sequence together with its V-gene family, and reads lacking a unique V-gene family were excluded. To address suspected cross-contamination and a sequencing artifact, a later analysis removed 592 highly shared, low-generation-probability nucleotide sequences. In a later analysis, a clonal expansion index was calculated for each public chain from normalized within-repertoire ranks of inferred template counts. In a later analysis, generation probabilities were computed using a VDJ recombination model fitted to out-of-frame rearrangements, and the results were checked against IGoR. In a later analysis, TCR-TCR, TCR-HLA and TCR-CMV co-occurrence was scored with hypergeometric tests, and a repertoire-size bias correction was applied to TCR pairs. False discovery rates were estimated in a later analysis by permuting HLA or CMV assignments 20 times. In a later analysis, co-occurring TCRs were grouped using DBSCAN, and TCRdist sequence similarity was added for clustering within HLA-allele-positive subsets. Repertoires with fewer than 30,000 or more than 120,000 public chains were left out of co-occurrence clustering, as were a few repertoires with anomalous nucleotide sharing. This immuneACCESS table, as held by TCRdb, lists in-frame sequences with V and J called but not all clones. Of the missing ones, under half trace to an unresolved V gene in checked studies; the others have no known cause. V and J calls and clone size are copied from that table; D and trimming were computed from the DNA. Recorded for this sample are 180,000 or so clones; roughly 80% of them occurred a single time. The ten largest make up around 8% of the sample.

The cohort comprised fewer than 750 healthy bone marrow donors. All cohort members were sampled while nominally healthy, although unrecorded immune exposures were likely present. The donor tested CMV seropositive and was one of the 289 seropositive cohort members. Each donor provided a peripheral blood sample, and peripheral blood mononuclear cells were used for TCR beta sequencing. The Qiagen DNeasy Blood Extraction Kit was used to extract genomic DNA from the blood cell samples. The sequencing input was PBMCs. The sequence derives from a woman in her forties in good health and CMV-seropositive. Recombination connected TRBV11-2 to TRBJ2-1; TRBD2 matches 8 bases in the middle. Read as DNA, the sequence is TGTGCCAGCAGCTCCACTAGCGGCCACAATGAGCAGTTCTTC. It codes for CASSSTSGHNEQFF.